The next 19 T cell receptor beta chains were all read from a single sample in a study of CD8 T cells in ankylosing spondylitis. Study-level points and caveats: What appeared characteristic of ankylosing spondylitis blood was a TCR beta motif of several highly homologous variants.

Their target antigens are unknown. TCRdb called the 5' RACE reads again in MiXCR, with one record for every CDR3 protein. The table shows 100,000 or so distinct CDR3 sequences, with roughly 8.8% occurring only once. Material for sequencing was blood, either unsorted or a sorted T cell fraction (not recorded which). The receptor set was obtained from a male donor with ankylosing spondylitis.

This clonotype was detected many times. The chain has TRBV13 and TRBJ2-1, with D possibly being TRBD2 (5 bases). The CDR3 is 12 residues long. The V end was cut by 4 bases, the J end by 7 bases, with 8 bases between. Germline V CDR1 and CDR2: PRHDT, FYEKMQ (reference sequence). The CDR3 bases are TGTGCCAGCAGCTCCCGGGGAAATGAGCAGTTCTTC. It specifies CASSSRGNEQFF.

The chain is built from TRBV5-6 and TRBJ2-7, with D tentatively TRBD1 or TRBD2 (5 bases each). Germline CDR1 is SGHDT and CDR2 is YYEEEE. This CDR3 spans 13 amino acids. Trimming took 0 bases from V and 4 from J, leaving 8 bases between them. CDR3 sequence reads: CASSLVRGYEQYF. In DNA form, the CDR3 reads TGTGCCAGCAGCTTGGTGAGGGGATACGAGCAGTACTTC.

The rearrangement links TRBV2 to TRBJ2-5, with 9 bases fitting TRBD1. Germline assignment: CDR1 SNHLY and CDR2 FYNNEI. The V and J ends lost 6 bases and 4 bases, in that order; junction bases with no gene match: 9. The CDR3 is 15 amino acids. The CDR3 DNA sequence: TGTGCCAGCAGACCCGGCACGACAGGGGGAGAGACCCAGTACTTC. It encodes CASRPGTTGGETQYF.

This clonotype has a handful of counts. The rearrangement uses TRBV10-3 and TRBJ2-1, with D tentatively TRBD2 (6 bases). The CDR3 spans 15 residues. CDR1 ENHRY and CDR2 SYGVKD come from the germline V gene. The germline V and J ends were trimmed by 0 bases and 6 bases, with 12 bases remaining between them. CDR3 sequence (DNA): TGTGCCATCAGTGAGTCGACTAGACATACCAATGAGCAGTTCTTC. Translating it yields CAISESTRHTNEQFF.

The chain employs TRBV11-2 and TRBJ2-5; D is possibly TRBD2 (5 bases). Trimming took off 2 bases at V and 5 bases at J, with 9 bases between the two ends. Germline CDR1 SGHAT, CDR2 FQNNGV. The length of the CDR3 is 13 residues. The CDR3 DNA reads TGTGCCAGCAGCTTAACCGGGGTGGAGACCCAGTACTTC. Amino acid sequence: CASSLTGVETQYF.

This clonotype was detected many times. V is TRBV7-9 and J is TRBJ2-1; D is possibly TRBD1 (5 bases). CDR3 length: 14 amino acids. V gave up 2 bases and J gave up 6 bases, with 11 bases separating them. Germline CDR1 reads SEHNR; CDR2 reads FQNEAQ (reference sequence). The CDR3 spells CASSLTKGANEQFF. The CDR3 DNA reads as TGTGCCAGCAGCTTAACTAAAGGGGCCAATGAGCAGTTCTTC.

The chain is built from TRBV7-2 and TRBJ2-5; D gene ambiguous. CDR3 size: 15 residues. V was clipped by 3 bases and J by 0 bases, with 11 bases between them. The germline CDR1 and CDR2 sequences are SGHTA and FQGNSA. The CDR3, as DNA: TGTGCCAGCAGCTTTCCCCAGAAGTACCAAGAGACCCAGTACTTC. Its translation: CASSFPQKYQETQYF.

This clonotype was observed at least ten times. The rearrangement joins TRBV3-1 to TRBJ2-1; TRBD2 matches 9 bases. CDR3 size: 14 residues. The trim removed 7 bases at V and 7 bases at J, leaving 8 bases unmatched. The germline gives CDR1 LGHDT, CDR2 YNNKEL (reference sequence). CDR3 amino acids: CASTEAGGRNEQFF. DNA of the CDR3: TGTGCCAGCACGGAGGCGGGAGGGCGGAATGAGCAGTTCTTC.

This clonotype was counted only a few times. CDR3 loop: CASSGSKASPRGNEQFF. CDR3 DNA: TGCGCCAGCAGTGGTTCGAAGGCCTCTCCCCGGGGAAATGAGCAGTTCTTC. V and J are TRBV10-1 and TRBJ2-1, with a possible D match to TRBD2 (5 bases). With 4 bases removed from V and 7 bases from J, the gap between germline ends came to 23 bases. The V gene's germline CDR1 is WNHNN and CDR2 SYGVQD (reference sequence). The CDR3 contains 17 residues.

In its sample, this clonotype was seen many times. The chain carries TRBV10-3 and TRBJ2-5; D call uncertain. Per germline, CDR1 ENHRY and CDR2 SYGVKD. CDR3 length: 13 residues. The germline V and J ends were trimmed by 2 bases and 2 bases, with 6 bases remaining between them. CDR3 coding DNA: TGTGCCATCAGTGAGGGCCTGCAAGAGACCCAGTACTTC. It is translated as CAISEGLQETQYF.

The CDR3 loop reads CASSLGGGSLEQFF. In DNA form, the CDR3 reads TGTGCCAGCAGCTTAGGAGGCGGGAGTCTTGAGCAGTTCTTC. The chain employs TRBV7-9 and TRBJ2-1; TRBD2 aligns across 7 bases. Germline V lookup: CDR1 SEHNR, CDR2 FQNEAQ (reference sequence). Trimming removed 1 base from V and 9 bases from J; junction bases left unmatched: 6. This CDR3 comprises 14 residues.

This clonotype was seen a handful of times. This chain connects TRBV6-1 to TRBJ2-1; D unclear. Germline V gives CDR1 MNHNS, CDR2 SASEGT. The CDR3 is 13 residues long. Trimming stripped 7 bases from V and 5 bases from J, with 12 bases between. The CDR3 DNA reads TGTGCCAGCACCTTCTATGGGGACAATGAGCAGTTCTTC. Encoded protein: CASTFYGDNEQFF.

The chain uses TRBV27 and TRBJ2-7; D not resolved. The CDR3 length is 14 residues. In germline, CDR1 is MNHEY, CDR2 SMNVEV (reference sequence). Trimming took off 3 bases at V and 0 bases at J, with 9 bases between the two ends. This CDR3 reads CASSLKQFSYEQYF. The CDR3 DNA follows: TGTGCCAGCAGTTTGAAACAGTTCTCCTACGAGCAGTACTTC.

This clonotype was found many times. This sequence joins TRBV7-9 and TRBJ1-2, with D maybe TRBD1 (6 bases). CDR1 SEHNR and CDR2 FQNEAQ come from the germline V gene (reference sequence). CDR3 length equals 15 residues. Deletions cut 5 bases from V and 4 bases from J, with 17 bases between. CDR3 bases: TGTGCCAGCAGCCACCCACAGGGTTATGTCTATGGCTACACCTTC. Amino acids: CASSHPQGYVYGYTF.

This clonotype was seen only a few times. V gene TRBV20-1 combines with J gene TRBJ2-7; 10 bases align to TRBD2. CDR3 length: 14 residues. Germline-derived CDR1 and CDR2 are DFQATT and SNEGSKA (reference sequence). The ends lost 4 bases at V and 3 bases at J; junction bases unmatched: 6. The CDR3 loop is CSAIQAGGLYEQYF. CDR3 nucleotides: TGCAGTGCTATCCAAGCGGGAGGGCTCTACGAGCAGTACTTC.

There are many counts of this clonotype. J is TRBJ1-1 and V is TRBV13, with D possibly matching TRBD1 (6 bases). The CDR3 runs to 14 residues. V was pared by 5 bases and J by 0 bases, with 10 bases between. The V gene's germline CDR1 is PRHDT and CDR2 FYEKMQ (reference sequence). The CDR3 sequence is CASSPGQMNTEAFF. Here the CDR3 DNA reads TGTGCCAGCAGCCCCGGACAGATGAACACTGAAGCTTTCTTT.

This clonotype was seen only a few times. The rearrangement joins TRBV20-1 to TRBJ2-7; 8 nucleotides match TRBD2. With V trimmed by 1 base and J by 3 bases, 14 bases remained unmatched. This CDR3 spans 17 amino acids. Germline V CDR1 and CDR2: DFQATT, SNEGSKA (reference sequence). The CDR3 is CSARGRFELAGLYEQYF. CDR3 in DNA: TGCAGTGCTAGAGGTCGCTTTGAGTTAGCGGGGCTCTACGAGCAGTACTTC.

This clonotype came up a few times. V is TRBV11-1 and J is TRBJ2-7; TRBD1 agrees at 9 bases. The germline V gene encodes CDR1 SGHAT and CDR2 FQDESV (reference sequence). The CDR3 is made up of 17 amino acids. Trimming took 5 bases from V and 3 from J; bases not matched to a gene: 14. The CDR3 reads CASSPQGQGNRNYEQYF. The CDR3, as DNA: TGTGCCAGCAGCCCACAAGGACAGGGGAATCGTAACTACGAGCAGTACTTC.

A few counts support this clonotype. This chain joins TRBV24-1 and TRBJ1-2; 8 nucleotides agree with TRBD1. V was pared by 3 bases and J by 3 bases, with 2 bases of the junction left unmatched. Germline CDR1 reads KGHDR; CDR2 reads SFDVKD. This CDR3 is 14 amino acids long. Here the CDR3 reads CATSDGQGYYGYTF. Here the CDR3 DNA reads TGTGCCACCAGTGATGGACAGGGTTACTATGGCTACACCTTC.